This T cell receptor beta chain was identified in a study of blood T cell repertoires in COVID-19. Study-level background: Sites in the United States, Italy and Spain provided acute and convalescent COVID-19 samples. Nucleic acid was either cDNA or gDNA, and it came from T cells, B-cell-depleted T cells, or PBMCs.

As concerns this clone: The sample carries other DNA sequences with the same CDR3.

In the original workflow: Researchers report that nucleated cell counts were estimated from reference gene primer amplification. The protocol was immunoSEQ multiplex PCR, while the TCRdb copy is restricted to in-frame clones and leaves out a portion. The V and J calls and the clone size are those of that table, but D and trimming were determined from the DNA. The table includes around 75,000 clones, approximately 90% detected once. The CDR3 totals 13 residues. Germline V gene lookup returns CDR1 SGHDT and CDR2 YYEEEE. The V end lost 0 bases, the J end lost 7 bases, and 10 bases lay between the germline ends.

The sequence was collected from a human donor in a cohort sampled during active COVID-19. The source material was peripheral blood. The chain uses TRBV5-6 and TRBJ1-2; D might be TRBD1 (5 bases). CDR3 residues: CASSLARERGYTF. The CDR3 nucleotides read TGTGCCAGCAGCTTGGCCAGGGAACGTGGCTACACCTTC.